This TCR beta chain came from a study of beta chain features in type 1 diabetes. There are 11 residues in the CDR3. Trimming removed 4 bases at V and 8 bases at J, with 6 bases between. Germline V gene data show CDR1 as SNHLY and CDR2 as FYNNEI. Expressed TCRB transcripts were sequenced because the isolated RNA had all been reverse transcribed beforehand. The protocol was immunoSEQ multiplex PCR, while the TCRdb copy is restricted to in-frame clones and leaves out a portion. The profile shows over 300,000 clones, roughly 8% of them singletons. Averaging roughly 100 mL, one heparinised blood draw was given by each donor. By way of CD45RO/CCR7/CD25/CD127/CD95/CD27, the CD4+ regulatory, stem cell-like memory, central memory and naive cells were sorted. Post-sort purity exceeded 95% for all sorted populations. This clone was counted only a few times.

The chain employs TRBV2 and TRBJ2-1, with unresolved D. The sequence was obtained from a woman between 18 and 30 years old in good health. Material for sequencing was central memory CD4+ T cells from blood. The CDR3 nucleotides read TGTGCCAGCAGTGTGTGGGATGAGCAGTTCTTC. Translating gives CASSVWDEQFF.